This record covers a single T cell receptor beta chain. Sequencing was performed with immunoSEQ multiplex PCR; in TCRdb, only in-frame clones are kept and a portion is missing. The repertoire holds 700,000 or so clones, approximately 83% seen once, with about 0.0098% in the top ten. This entry is derived from a study of shared T cell receptors in the human thymus. The germline V gene encodes CDR1 SGHDT and CDR2 YYEEEE. The CDR3 runs 18 residues. Trimming cost V 2 bases and J 3 bases; bases outside gene matches: 13. These data also featured in a second study, about human thymus T cells. In that study: Resected material from corrective heart surgery provided the thymus tissue analysed. Apparent skewing of V and J gene usage characterized both thymic and blood repertoires.

The sample comprised thymocytes. The rearrangement uses TRBV5-6 and TRBJ2-2; TRBD2 aligns across 7 bases. The TCR was taken from a girl less than two years old with a congenital heart defect. The chain's CDR3 is CASSFRASGWEDTGELFF. Written as DNA, the CDR3 is TGTGCCAGCAGCTTTAGGGCTAGCGGTTGGGAAGACACCGGGGAGCTGTTTTTT.